This is a list of T cell receptor beta chains from one sample in a study of blood T cell repertoires in COVID-19. The table came from immunoSEQ multiplex PCR; TCRdb's copy has only in-frame clones and leaves some out. The sample lists 150,000 to 200,000 clones, roughly 80% occurring once. The sequencing sample was made of peripheral blood. These TCRs come from a man in his 60s with acute or convalescent COVID-19. Each CDR3 is given with its conserved first and last residue. Fields, in order: V gene, D gene, J gene, CDR3 protein, CDR3 DNA. A D gene is named only where the DNA matches it firmly.

V: TRBV29-1
D: -
J: TRBJ1-1
CDR3: CSVEDRASTEAFF
DNA: TGCAGCGTTGAAGACAGGGCGTCTACTGAAGCTTTCTTT

V: TRBV9
D: TRBD2
J: TRBJ2-1
CDR3: CASSESGGASYNEQFF
DNA: TGTGCCAGCAGCGAGAGCGGGGGGGCTTCCTACAATGAGCAGTTCTTC

V: TRBV30
D: -
J: TRBJ1-3
CDR3: CAWGPQGPGNTIYF
DNA: TGTGCCTGGGGCCCGCAGGGCCCTGGAAACACCATATATTTT

V: TRBV21-1
D: -
J: TRBJ1-5
CDR3: CASSNAWTGGNNQPQHF
DNA: TGTGCCAGCAGCAATGCCTGGACAGGGGGGAACAATCAGCCCCAGCATTTT

V: TRBV18
D: -
J: TRBJ1-2
CDR3: CASSPTATGDGYTF
DNA: TGTGCCAGCTCCCCGACAGCGACTGGAGATGGCTACACCTTC

V: TRBV27
D: -
J: TRBJ1-1
CDR3: CASRPVSGNDPNTEAFF
DNA: TGTGCCAGCAGACCGGTTTCGGGGAACGACCCGAACACTGAAGCTTTCTTT

V: TRBV27
D: -
J: TRBJ2-4
CDR3: CASSFGIGGNIQYF
DNA: TGTGCCAGCAGTTTCGGTATAGGGGGAAACATTCAGTACTTC

V: TRBV25-1
D: -
J: TRBJ1-4
CDR3: CASSDRQGNEKLFF
DNA: TGTGCCAGCAGTGATAGGCAGGGTAATGAAAAACTGTTTTTT

V: TRBV11-1
D: -
J: TRBJ1-1
CDR3: CASSLTSAEAFF
DNA: TGTGCCAGCAGCTTAACTTCGGCTGAAGCTTTCTTT

V: TRBV6-5
D: TRBD2
J: TRBJ2-7
CDR3: CASSYTGGREQYF
DNA: TGTGCCAGCAGTTACACGGGCGGGAGGGAGCAGTACTTC

V: TRBV6-6
D: TRBD1
J: TRBJ2-3
CDR3: CASSTGTGGTDTQYF
DNA: TGTGCCAGCAGCACCGGGACAGGGGGCACAGATACGCAGTATTTT

V: TRBV2
D: TRBD1
J: TRBJ1-5
CDR3: CASSEGQGNQPQHF
DNA: TGTGCCAGCAGCGAGGGACAGGGGAACCAGCCCCAGCATTTT

V: TRBV10-2
D: TRBD1
J: TRBJ2-5
CDR3: CASSGATGIQETQYF
DNA: TGCGCCAGCAGTGGAGCGACAGGGATCCAAGAGACCCAGTACTTC

V: TRBV5-6
D: TRBD1
J: TRBJ1-3
CDR3: CASSSGTDGNTIYF
DNA: TGTGCCAGCAGCTCTGGGACAGACGGAAACACCATATATTTT

V: TRBV18
D: TRBD1
J: TRBJ1-6
CDR3: CASSSGTGPLIHSPLHF
DNA: TGTGCCAGCTCCTCCGGGACAGGGCCACTAATACATTCACCCCTCCACTTT

V: TRBV5-8
D: -
J: TRBJ1-2
CDR3: CASSLRLGANYGYTF
DNA: TGTGCCAGCAGCTTGAGATTGGGGGCGAACTATGGCTACACCTTC